Given below is one T cell receptor (beta chain) in context. Its specificity is not known. Only CD45RO-negative cells positively selected for CCR7 counted as naive CD8 cells, so terminally differentiated effector memory CD45RA+ cells were excluded. Libraries were prepared by immunoSEQ multiplex PCR; TCRdb keeps only in-frame clonotypes and omits some of them. Of hundreds of thousands of clones listed, about 96% are singletons. These data come from a study of shared clonotypes between healthy human individuals. CDR3 length: 15 residues. The V segment lost 2 bases and the J segment 2 bases; nucleotides outside the gene matches: 7. CDR1 is SGHKS, CDR2 YYEKEE, per germline (reference sequence). Overall study results and limits: The diversity represented, both genetic and in exposure history, was limited by few donors.

Input material: naive CD8+ T cells sorted from blood. The gene calls are TRBV5-5 and TRBJ2-7; 7 bases align to TRBD1. The receptor was derived from a woman in her 30s in good health. CDR3 DNA: TGTGCCAGCAGCTTTGACAGGGCTTACCCCTACGAGCAGTACTTC. This translates into CASSFDRAYPYEQYF.